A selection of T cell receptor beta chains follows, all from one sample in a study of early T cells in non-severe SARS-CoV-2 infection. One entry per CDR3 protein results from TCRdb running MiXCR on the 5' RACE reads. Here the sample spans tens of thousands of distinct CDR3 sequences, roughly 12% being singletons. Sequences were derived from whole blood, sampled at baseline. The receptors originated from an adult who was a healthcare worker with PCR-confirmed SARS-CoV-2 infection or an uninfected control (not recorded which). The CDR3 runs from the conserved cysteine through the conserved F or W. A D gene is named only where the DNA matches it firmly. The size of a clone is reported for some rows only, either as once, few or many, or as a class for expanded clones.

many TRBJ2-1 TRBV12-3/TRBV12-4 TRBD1 CASSSSGTGGFF TGTGCCAGCAGTTCCTCCGGGACAGGGGGGTTCTTC
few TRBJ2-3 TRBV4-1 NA CASSQEPGRTHTDTQYF TGCGCCAGCAGCCAAGAACCCGGCAGGACCCACACAGATACGCAGTATTTT
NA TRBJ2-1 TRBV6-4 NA CASKSQPWGDNNEQFF TGTGCCAGCAAATCCCAACCGTGGGGGGACAACAATGAGCAGTTCTTC
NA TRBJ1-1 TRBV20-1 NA CSARDRQGNTEAFF TGCAGTGCTAGAGATCGGCAGGGGAACACTGAAGCTTTCTTT
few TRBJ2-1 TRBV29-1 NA CSVVGGSSYNEQFF TGCAGCGTTGTAGGCGGTAGCTCCTACAATGAGCAGTTCTTC
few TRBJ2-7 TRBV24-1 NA CATSGPRGEQYF TGTGCCACCAGTGGACCCCGGGGCGAGCAGTACTTC
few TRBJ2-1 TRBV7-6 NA CASSSFRDRSYNEQFF TGTGCCAGCAGCTCCTTCCGAGACCGCTCCTACAATGAGCAGTTCTTC
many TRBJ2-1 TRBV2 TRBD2 CASSEATSGRAVINEQFF TGTGCCAGCAGTGAAGCGACTAGCGGGAGGGCCGTAATCAATGAGCAGTTCTTC
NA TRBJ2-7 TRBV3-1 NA CASSPAAGATYEQYF TGTGCCAGCAGCCCCGCGGCGGGGGCTACCTACGAGCAGTACTTC
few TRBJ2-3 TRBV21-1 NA CASSNGSSDTQYF TGTGCCAGCAGCAACGGCAGTTCAGATACGCAGTATTTT
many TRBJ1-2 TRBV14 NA CASSQVQSGGYTF TGTGCCAGCAGCCAAGTTCAAAGTGGGGGCTACACCTTC
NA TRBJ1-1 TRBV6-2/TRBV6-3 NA CASSYPSGIGAFF TGTGCCAGCAGTTACCCCTCGGGGATTGGGGCTTTCTTT
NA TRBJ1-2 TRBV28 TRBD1 CASSWTGGYYGYTF TGTGCCAGCAGCTGGACAGGGGGCTACTATGGCTACACCTTC
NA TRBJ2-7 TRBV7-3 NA CASSAYLKRYEQYF TGTGCCAGCAGCGCCTATTTGAAGCGCTACGAGCAGTACTTC
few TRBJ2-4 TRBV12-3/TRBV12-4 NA CASSLRVMEAENIQYF TGTGCCAGCAGTTTAAGGGTCATGGAGGCGGAAAACATTCAGTACTTC
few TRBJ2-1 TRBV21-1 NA CASSKGRGGNEQFF TGTGCCAGCAGCAAAGGGCGGGGAGGCAATGAGCAGTTCTTC
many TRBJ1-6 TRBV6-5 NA CASSWTENSPLHF TGTGCCAGCAGTTGGACGGAGAATTCACCCCTCCACTTT